This T cell receptor beta chain is from a study of T cell clonality in common variable immunodeficiency. General observations from the study: CVID patient heterogeneity limited repertoire-clinical complication correlations.

A note on this clone: The target antigen is unknown. The CDR3 extends 3 residues past the end of the read, so its final part is completed from the germline J gene.

Sequenced by immunoSEQ multiplex PCR; TCRdb stores in-frame clones only, minus some. The table lists tens of thousands of clones, with no singletons. From germline, CDR1 is SEHNR and CDR2 FQNEAQ (reference sequence). V was clipped by 5 bases and J by 4 bases, with 8 bases between them. This CDR3 spans 12 amino acids. The specimen sequenced was peripheral blood mononuclear cells. The chain links TRBV7-9 to TRBJ1-2, with no clear D. The clonotype comes from a person aged 18 to 70 in good health. CDR3 bases read: TGTGCCAGCAGCCTAGGGCTCTATGGC. Amino acid sequence: CASSLGLYG. The whole CDR3 protein reads CASSLGLYGYTF.